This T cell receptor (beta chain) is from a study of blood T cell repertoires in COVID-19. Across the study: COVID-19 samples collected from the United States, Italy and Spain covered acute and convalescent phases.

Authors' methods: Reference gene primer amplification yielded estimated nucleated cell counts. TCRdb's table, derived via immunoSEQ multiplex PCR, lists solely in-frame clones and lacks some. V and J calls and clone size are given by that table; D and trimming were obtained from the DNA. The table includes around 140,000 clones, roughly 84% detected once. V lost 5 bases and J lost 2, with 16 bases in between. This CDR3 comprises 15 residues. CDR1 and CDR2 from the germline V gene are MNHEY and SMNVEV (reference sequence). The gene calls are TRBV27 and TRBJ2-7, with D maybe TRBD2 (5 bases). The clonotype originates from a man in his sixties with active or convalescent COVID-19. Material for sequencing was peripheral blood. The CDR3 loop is CASSIRADLPYEQYV. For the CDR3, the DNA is TGTGCCAGCAGTATCCGAGCGGACCTTCCCTACGAGCAGTACGTC.